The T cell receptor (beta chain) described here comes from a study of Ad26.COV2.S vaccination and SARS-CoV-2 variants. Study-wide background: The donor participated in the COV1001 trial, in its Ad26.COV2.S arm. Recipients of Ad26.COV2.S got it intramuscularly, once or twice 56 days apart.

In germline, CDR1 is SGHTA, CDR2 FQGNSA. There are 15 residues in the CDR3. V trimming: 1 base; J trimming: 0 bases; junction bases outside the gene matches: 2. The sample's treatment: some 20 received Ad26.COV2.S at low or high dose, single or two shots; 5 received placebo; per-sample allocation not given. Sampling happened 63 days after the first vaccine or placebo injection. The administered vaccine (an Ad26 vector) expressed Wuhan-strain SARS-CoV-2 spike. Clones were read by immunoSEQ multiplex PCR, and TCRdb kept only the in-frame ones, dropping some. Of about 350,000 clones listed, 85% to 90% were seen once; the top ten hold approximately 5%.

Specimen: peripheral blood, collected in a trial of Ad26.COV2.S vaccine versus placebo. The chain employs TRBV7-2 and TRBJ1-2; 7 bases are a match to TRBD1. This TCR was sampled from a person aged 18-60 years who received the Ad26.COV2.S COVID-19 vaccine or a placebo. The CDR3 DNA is TGTGCCAGCAGCTTAGAAGGGACAGCTAACTATGGCTACACCTTC. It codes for CASSLEGTANYGYTF.